This T cell receptor (beta chain) was captured by sequencing in a study of T cell repertoires in cytomegalovirus infection. The germline CDR1 and CDR2 sequences are SGHTA and FQGNSA. The CDR3 is 15 residues long. Trimming left V 4 bases short and J 0 bases short, with 10 bases between. The table lists this clonotype with many counts. TCRdb recomputed calls from the reads with MiXCR, one row per CDR3 protein. The sample has 150,000 to 200,000 distinct CDR3 sequences; roughly 30% are singletons. Sequences were obtained from PBMCs. The receptor's source is a human donor in good health (CMV status not recorded). Some clones in this sample may be carry-over from other donors' samples. The V and J genes are TRBV7-2 and TRBJ2-1; D unclear. The CDR3 loop reads CASSSDGASYNEQFF. CDR3 DNA sequence: TGTGCCAGCAGCTCGGACGGAGCCTCCTACAATGAGCAGTTCTTC.